This T cell receptor beta chain originates from a study of Ad26.COV2.S vaccination and SARS-CoV-2 variants. For the study at large: Intramuscular Ad26.COV2.S doses were given once or twice, 56 days apart.

Points from the study as a whole: Vaccine and placebo groups showed comparable non-spike TCR breadth. Reports say spike-specific CD8+ and CD4+ T cell responses covered substantial breadth after vaccination. Measurements of TCR breadth and depth may have given underestimates of the total T cell responses.

V was shortened by 5 bases and J by 7 bases, with 14 bases between the two germline ends. This CDR3 has 13 residues. The germline gives CDR1 MNHEY, CDR2 SMNVEV (reference sequence). Assay used: immunoSEQ multiplex PCR; TCRdb lists only in-frame clones, some missing. The sample consists of hundreds of thousands of clones, 88% of them appearing once. Specified treatment: some 19 received Ad26.COV2.S at low or high dose, single or two shots; roughly five received placebo; per-sample allocation not given. Samples analyzed were those drawn on day 63 after the first vaccine or placebo injection. About this clone: Its antigen is still unknown.

The chain uses TRBV27 and TRBJ1-1, with unresolved D. The TCR originated in a person aged 18-60 years who received the Ad26.COV2.S COVID-19 vaccine or a placebo. This specimen was peripheral blood, taken in a trial of Ad26.COV2.S vaccine versus placebo. The DNA for the CDR3 is TGTGCCAGCAGTCCCCCCGGGAGCCGTGAAGCTTTCTTT. This translates into CASSPPGSREAFF.